Listed below are T cell receptor beta chains from one sample, sequenced in a study of blood T cell repertoires in COVID-19. Profiling relied on immunoSEQ multiplex PCR, and the TCRdb table lists in-frame clones only, not all of them. Seen here are some 230,000 clones, about nine tenths observed once, and the top ten hold around 2.2%. The sequenced sample was peripheral blood. The receptor set was obtained from a man aged 30-40 years who had recovered from COVID-19. Both conserved end residues are part of each CDR3. Each record gives: D gene, clone size, V gene, J gene, CDR3 DNA, CDR3 protein. D genes are given only for firm matches. Clone size appears in some rows only: once, few, many, or a class for an expanded clone.

D: .
size: .
V: TRBV6-6
J: TRBJ2-1
DNA: TGTGCCAGCAGACCCTATGGCCTAGCAATTTACAATGAGCAGTTCTTC
CDR3: CASRPYGLAIYNEQFF

D: .
size: .
V: TRBV4-2
J: TRBJ2-1
DNA: TGTGCCAGCAGCCCTAGCAGGGGGGACATTGAGCAGTTCTTC
CDR3: CASSPSRGDIEQFF

D: .
size: .
V: TRBV5-6
J: TRBJ1-1
DNA: TGTGCCAGCAGCTTGGTGGGGGGTGGCACTGAAGCTTTCTTT
CDR3: CASSLVGGGTEAFF

D: .
size: .
V: TRBV19
J: TRBJ1-1
DNA: TGTGCCAGTAGTCGAATGACCGGCCTTGAAGGGGCTGAAGCTTTCTTT
CDR3: CASSRMTGLEGAEAFF

D: TRBD1
size: few
V: TRBV2
J: TRBJ1-5
DNA: TGTGCCAGCTCTACAGGGGGAGGTCAGCCCCAGCATTTT
CDR3: CASSTGGGQPQHF

D: TRBD2
size: few
V: TRBV9
J: TRBJ2-7
DNA: TGTGCCAGCAGCCCCGGGCTAGCGGAGACCTACGAGCAGTACTTC
CDR3: CASSPGLAETYEQYF

D: TRBD1
size: .
V: TRBV30
J: TRBJ2-7
DNA: TGTGCCTGGAGTGTACCCGGACAGGGGGTCTACGAGCAGTACTTC
CDR3: CAWSVPGQGVYEQYF

D: .
size: .
V: TRBV11-2
J: TRBJ1-2
DNA: TGTGCCAGCAGCTTTTCCCCTCCAATGGCCTATGGCTACACCTTC
CDR3: CASSFSPPMAYGYTF

D: .
size: .
V: TRBV7-2
J: TRBJ2-7
DNA: TGTGCCAGCAGCTTAGTTGAGGGGGTCCGGTACGAGCAGTACTTC
CDR3: CASSLVEGVRYEQYF

D: .
size: .
V: TRBV5-1
J: TRBJ2-5
DNA: TGCGCCAGCGGATCAGGGCAAGAGACCCAGTACTTC
CDR3: CASGSGQETQYF

D: .
size: .
V: TRBV27
J: TRBJ2-1
DNA: TGTGCCAGCAGTTACCGGGAATACAATGAGCAGTTCTTC
CDR3: CASSYREYNEQFF

D: .
size: many
V: TRBV4-2
J: TRBJ1-5
DNA: TGTGCCAGCAGCTCTCCTCTAGGTCAGCCCCAGCATTTT
CDR3: CASSSPLGQPQHF

D: TRBD1
size: .
V: TRBV3-1/TRBV3-2
J: TRBJ1-5
DNA: TGTGCCAGCAGCACGACAGGGGGCAATAGCAATCAGCCCCAGCATTTT
CDR3: CASSTTGGNSNQPQHF

D: TRBD2
size: few
V: TRBV11-2
J: TRBJ2-2
DNA: TGTGCCAGCAGCTTAGATGCTAGCGGCACCGGGGAGCTGTTTTTT
CDR3: CASSLDASGTGELFF

D: .
size: .
V: TRBV11-2
J: TRBJ1-2
DNA: TGTGCCAGCAGCCCTAGGCTGGAAGATGGCTACACCTTC
CDR3: CASSPRLEDGYTF

D: TRBD2
size: .
V: TRBV5-8
J: TRBJ2-1
DNA: TGTGCCAGCCGTCCGGTCGGACTAGCGGACAACAATGAGCAGTTCTTC
CDR3: CASRPVGLADNNEQFF

D: TRBD2
size: .
V: TRBV9
J: TRBJ2-4
DNA: TGTGCCAGCAGCGTAGGGGGAGGGGTAAGCAAAAACATTCAGTACTTC
CDR3: CASSVGGGVSKNIQYF

D: TRBD2
size: .
V: TRBV2
J: TRBJ2-1
DNA: TGTGCCAGCAGCGGCGGGACTAGCGGGGGCGATGAGCAGTTCTTC
CDR3: CASSGGTSGGDEQFF

D: .
size: .
V: TRBV5-1
J: TRBJ2-7
DNA: TGCGCCAGCATGGACCGATCAAAGGGGTCCCGGGGGTACGAGCAGTACTTC
CDR3: CASMDRSKGSRGYEQYF

D: TRBD2
size: .
V: TRBV13
J: TRBJ2-7
DNA: TGTGCCAGCAGCTCCTCTAGCGGGGGGGCCCTCTACGAGCAGTACTTC
CDR3: CASSSSSGGALYEQYF

D: .
size: .
V: TRBV4-3
J: TRBJ2-2
DNA: TGCGCCAGCAGCCAAGATACGGGAACCGGGGAGCTGTTTTTT
CDR3: CASSQDTGTGELFF

D: .
size: .
V: TRBV12-3/TRBV12-4
J: TRBJ1-2
DNA: TGTGCCAGCAGTTTGACCTCGGCGGGCGGCTACACCTTC
CDR3: CASSLTSAGGYTF

D: .
size: once
V: TRBV2
J: TRBJ2-5
DNA: TGTGCCAGCAACAGGACACCACAAGAGACCCAGTACTTC
CDR3: CASNRTPQETQYF

D: TRBD1
size: .
V: TRBV4-1
J: TRBJ1-1
DNA: TGCGCCAGCAGCCTTAGACAGGGGCAGTTTAACACTGAAGCTTTCTTT
CDR3: CASSLRQGQFNTEAFF

D: TRBD1
size: .
V: TRBV7-2
J: TRBJ1-2
DNA: TGTGCCAGCAGGGGCGCAGGGGGGAGCTATGGCTACACCTTC
CDR3: CASRGAGGSYGYTF

D: TRBD2
size: once
V: TRBV19
J: TRBJ2-2
DNA: TGTGCCAGTATCCCTAGCGGGGGGTATGGGGAGCTGTTTTTT
CDR3: CASIPSGGYGELFF

D: TRBD2
size: .
V: TRBV28
J: TRBJ2-7
DNA: TGTGTCATAGGGAGCGGGGCCCCCTACGAGCAGTACTTC
CDR3: CVIGSGAPYEQYF

D: TRBD2
size: many
V: TRBV19
J: TRBJ2-2
DNA: TGTGCCAGTAGTAAGGGACTAGCCCGAGGGGGAAACACCGGGGAGCTGTTTTTT
CDR3: CASSKGLARGGNTGELFF

D: .
size: few
V: TRBV2
J: TRBJ1-5
DNA: TGTGCCAGCAGTGAAGCAATCAAGGGGATTGGGCAGCCCCAGCATTTT
CDR3: CASSEAIKGIGQPQHF

D: .
size: .
V: TRBV3-1/TRBV3-2
J: TRBJ1-2
DNA: TGTGCCAGCAGCCAAGTCGACAGGCACTATGGCTACACCTTC
CDR3: CASSQVDRHYGYTF